This note documents a single T cell receptor (beta chain) sequence. The CDR3 consists of 13 residues. From germline, CDR1 is LGHDT and CDR2 YNNKEL (reference sequence). V was pared by 0 bases and J by 4 bases, with 6 bases between. This record comes from a study of control samples from healthy donors and cancer patients. Generated by immunoSEQ multiplex PCR, the TCRdb table keeps only in-frame clones and is missing some. Here the sample spans about 93,000 clones, around 89% being singletons. Sequenced material: blood. This TCR came from a woman aged 65 to 85 in good health. The V and J genes are TRBV3-1 (or the pseudogene TRBV3-2) and TRBJ1-2, with D uncertain. Here the CDR3 reads CASSQEVAYGYTF. CDR3 coding DNA: TGTGCCAGCAGCCAAGAGGTAGCCTATGGCTACACCTTC.